This T cell receptor (beta chain) was sequenced in a study of T cell changes during pregnancy in multiple sclerosis. The germline V gene has CDR1 MNHNY and CDR2 SVGAGI (reference sequence). The CDR3 extends over 15 amino acids. V lost 0 bases to trimming and J lost 2 bases, with 8 bases between them. This table comes from immunoSEQ multiplex PCR, and its TCRdb copy is limited to in-frame clones, with some not included. This table holds approximately 100,000 clones, around 92% found once. Sequences were derived from peripheral blood, sampled after pregnancy. The receptor was derived from a female donor in good health, enrolled as a control in a pregnancy study. This chain joins TRBV6-6 and TRBJ1-5, with D unclear. The CDR3 loop is CASSYSGIGNQPQHF. The CDR3 DNA is TGTGCCAGCAGTTACTCGGGCATCGGCAATCAGCCCCAGCATTTT.